Listed below are T cell receptor beta chains from one sample, sequenced in a study of PD-L1 blockade in urothelial cancer. This table comes from immunoSEQ multiplex PCR, and its TCRdb copy is limited to in-frame clones, with some not included. The sample lists tens of thousands of clones; 80% to 85% were seen once. Source: PBMCs, taken around atezolizumab (anti-PD-L1) treatment. All receptors derive from a man between 60 and 75 years old with urothelial cancer. CDR3s include the opening cysteine and the closing phenylalanine or tryptophan. The D gene is left open where the match is weak. Some rows mark clone size as missing; the rest say once, few, many or name a class of expanded clone.

J gene: TRBJ2-5; V gene: TRBV7-8; clone size: once; D gene: TRBD2; CDR3 DNA: TGTGCCAGCAGCCCCCTAGCGGGAGAGCTCCAAGAGACCCAGTACTTC; CDR3 protein: CASSPLAGELQETQYF
J gene: TRBJ2-3; V gene: TRBV5-8; clone size: .; D gene: .; CDR3 DNA: TGTGCCAGCAGCTGGCGGGAAGGTCTCACAGATACGCAGTATTTT; CDR3 protein: CASSWREGLTDTQYF
J gene: TRBJ2-6; V gene: TRBV5-4; clone size: .; D gene: TRBD1; CDR3 DNA: TGTGCCAGCAGCCCCGGGACAGGGACGACTGGGGCCAACGTCCTGACTTTC; CDR3 protein: CASSPGTGTTGANVLTF
J gene: TRBJ2-2; V gene: TRBV12-5; clone size: .; D gene: TRBD1; CDR3 DNA: TGTGCTAGTGCCCCAGACAGGGGATTAAACACCGGGGAGCTGTTTTTT; CDR3 protein: CASAPDRGLNTGELFF
J gene: TRBJ2-2; V gene: TRBV6-1; clone size: .; D gene: .; CDR3 DNA: TGTGCCAGCAGTGAACAACCGACAGGGAACACCGGGGAGCTGTTTTTT; CDR3 protein: CASSEQPTGNTGELFF
J gene: TRBJ1-1; V gene: TRBV16; clone size: few; D gene: TRBD1; CDR3 DNA: TGTGCCAGCAGCCAGGACAGGACTGAAGCTTTCTTT; CDR3 protein: CASSQDRTEAFF
J gene: TRBJ1-4; V gene: TRBV5-5; clone size: once; D gene: .; CDR3 DNA: TGTGCCAGCAGCTTTGGTGGGAGGGGAGGTAATGAAAAACTGTTTTTT; CDR3 protein: CASSFGGRGGNEKLFF
J gene: TRBJ2-3; V gene: TRBV28; clone size: .; D gene: .; CDR3 DNA: TGTGCCAGCAGTTTAGGGGGGGCCAACACAGATACGCAGTATTTT; CDR3 protein: CASSLGGANTDTQYF
J gene: TRBJ1-1; V gene: TRBV7-9; clone size: .; D gene: .; CDR3 DNA: TGTGCCAGCAGAGATCCGACAGTTGTCACTGAAGCTTTCTTT; CDR3 protein: CASRDPTVVTEAFF
J gene: TRBJ1-1; V gene: TRBV5-1; clone size: .; D gene: .; CDR3 DNA: TGCGCCAGCAGCTTGGTGCAGGGCGGAATGAACACTGAAGCTTTCTTT; CDR3 protein: CASSLVQGGMNTEAFF
J gene: TRBJ2-7; V gene: TRBV18; clone size: .; D gene: .; CDR3 DNA: TGTGCCAGCTCACCATTCACTGGCTCGGAGAACGAGCAGTACTTC; CDR3 protein: CASSPFTGSENEQYF
J gene: TRBJ2-1; V gene: TRBV25-1; clone size: .; D gene: .; CDR3 DNA: TGTGCCAGCAGTGCCCGGGCAATGGGGGCCGACAATGAGCAGTTCTTC; CDR3 protein: CASSARAMGADNEQFF
J gene: TRBJ1-3; V gene: TRBV11-2; clone size: .; D gene: .; CDR3 DNA: TGTGCCAGCAGCTTAGATCCCGGGTCCACTTTAGGGGCGTCTGGAAACACCATATATTTT; CDR3 protein: CASSLDPGSTLGASGNTIYF
J gene: TRBJ2-7; V gene: TRBV30; clone size: .; D gene: TRBD1; CDR3 DNA: TGTGCCTGGAGTTCCTTGACAGGGCGCGAGCAGTACTTC; CDR3 protein: CAWSSLTGREQYF
J gene: TRBJ2-3; V gene: TRBV9; clone size: .; D gene: TRBD2; CDR3 DNA: TGTGCCAGCAGCGTAGCTACGGGGGGGCGCACAGATACGCAGTATTTT; CDR3 protein: CASSVATGGRTDTQYF
J gene: TRBJ1-1; V gene: TRBV27; clone size: .; D gene: TRBD1; CDR3 DNA: TGTGCCAGCAGTTTCCCGGGACAGCTATCTGAAGCTTTCTTT; CDR3 protein: CASSFPGQLSEAFF
J gene: TRBJ2-2; V gene: TRBV6-1; clone size: once; D gene: TRBD2; CDR3 DNA: TGTGCCAGCAGTGATGGAATATGGATTTCGGGGGGCACCGGGGAGCTGTTTTTT; CDR3 protein: CASSDGIWISGGTGELFF
J gene: TRBJ2-1; V gene: TRBV4-3; clone size: .; D gene: .; CDR3 DNA: TGCGCCAGCAGCCAAGCACTCCCTCTGGAGCAGTTCTTC; CDR3 protein: CASSQALPLEQFF
J gene: TRBJ1-1; V gene: TRBV28; clone size: .; D gene: .; CDR3 DNA: TGTGCCAGCAGTTCGTCACAGGGATTCGGCACTGAAGCTTTCTTT; CDR3 protein: CASSSSQGFGTEAFF
J gene: TRBJ2-2; V gene: TRBV10-1; clone size: .; D gene: TRBD1; CDR3 DNA: TGCGCCAGCACGGACAGGGGTAACACCGGGGAGCTGTTTTTT; CDR3 protein: CASTDRGNTGELFF
J gene: TRBJ2-7; V gene: TRBV4-1; clone size: once; D gene: TRBD2; CDR3 DNA: TGCGCCAGCAGCCAAGTATTAGCGGGAGGTTACGAGCAGTACTTC; CDR3 protein: CASSQVLAGGYEQYF
J gene: TRBJ1-3; V gene: TRBV5-1; clone size: .; D gene: .; CDR3 DNA: TGCGCCAGCAGCTTGAGGCCAGGACAACGGTCTGGAAACACCATATATTTT; CDR3 protein: CASSLRPGQRSGNTIYF
J gene: TRBJ2-7; V gene: TRBV6-5; clone size: .; D gene: .; CDR3 DNA: TGTGCCAGCAGATATCCCGGCGGACTTCCATACGAGCAGTACTTC; CDR3 protein: CASRYPGGLPYEQYF
J gene: TRBJ1-1; V gene: TRBV19; clone size: .; D gene: .; CDR3 DNA: TGTGCCAGTAGTGGCAGGGCCACTGAAGCTTTCTTT; CDR3 protein: CASSGRATEAFF
J gene: TRBJ2-5; V gene: TRBV7-2; clone size: .; D gene: .; CDR3 DNA: TGTGCCAGCAGCTTGGCGGCTAGCAAAGAGACCCAGTACTTC; CDR3 protein: CASSLAASKETQYF
J gene: TRBJ2-7; V gene: TRBV15; clone size: .; D gene: .; CDR3 DNA: TGTGCCACCAGCAGAGATCAGGGTGCCCACGAGCAGTACTTC; CDR3 protein: CATSRDQGAHEQYF
J gene: TRBJ1-5; V gene: TRBV4-2; clone size: .; D gene: TRBD1; CDR3 DNA: TGTGCCAGCAGCCAAGGGGGACAGGGGCCTCTAAATCAGCCCCAGCATTTT; CDR3 protein: CASSQGGQGPLNQPQHF
J gene: TRBJ1-2; V gene: TRBV7-2; clone size: .; D gene: .; CDR3 DNA: TGTGCCAGCAGCCAATACGACAGCCCAAGGTCCAACTATGGCTACACCTTC; CDR3 protein: CASSQYDSPRSNYGYTF
J gene: TRBJ2-4; V gene: TRBV19; clone size: .; D gene: TRBD2; CDR3 DNA: TGTGCCAGTAGTTCAATCGGACTAGCGGGAGACCAAAACATTCAGTACTTC; CDR3 protein: CASSSIGLAGDQNIQYF
J gene: TRBJ2-5; V gene: TRBV28; clone size: .; D gene: TRBD1; CDR3 DNA: TGTGCCAGCAGTTCTCGGCAGGGGGACCGAGAGACCCAGTACTTC; CDR3 protein: CASSSRQGDRETQYF
J gene: TRBJ2-1; V gene: TRBV7-8; clone size: .; D gene: .; CDR3 DNA: TGTGCCAGCACCCACCCCGAGGCGGGGTTCTCCTACAATGAGCAGTTCTTC; CDR3 protein: CASTHPEAGFSYNEQFF
J gene: TRBJ1-1; V gene: TRBV7-9; clone size: .; D gene: .; CDR3 DNA: TGTGCCAGCAGAGGGGCCGGGAACACTGAAGCTTTCTTT; CDR3 protein: CASRGAGNTEAFF
J gene: TRBJ1-1; V gene: TRBV7-9; clone size: .; D gene: .; CDR3 DNA: TGTGCCAGCAGCCCCGCCCTAACAGGGAACACTGAAGCTTTCTTT; CDR3 protein: CASSPALTGNTEAFF
J gene: TRBJ1-5; V gene: TRBV19; clone size: .; D gene: .; CDR3 DNA: TGTGCCAGTAGTATTGGTAGGGGAGGGTTAAAATCGGATCAGCCCCAGCATTTT; CDR3 protein: CASSIGRGGLKSDQPQHF
J gene: TRBJ2-3; V gene: TRBV4-3; clone size: .; D gene: TRBD2; CDR3 DNA: TGCGCCAGCAGCCAAGACTCACCTGCGACTAGCGGGCGGATAGATACGCAGTATTTT; CDR3 protein: CASSQDSPATSGRIDTQYF
J gene: TRBJ2-3; V gene: TRBV25-1; clone size: .; D gene: TRBD2; CDR3 DNA: TGTGCCAGCAGTGAATCGGGTAGCGGGGGGGTAACAGATACGCAGTATTTT; CDR3 protein: CASSESGSGGVTDTQYF
J gene: TRBJ1-1; V gene: TRBV7-8; clone size: .; D gene: .; CDR3 DNA: TGTGCCAGCAGCTCGCATTACAGGGTTTGGATGAACACTGAAGCTTTCTTT; CDR3 protein: CASSSHYRVWMNTEAFF
J gene: TRBJ1-4; V gene: TRBV6-4; clone size: few; D gene: TRBD1; CDR3 DNA: TGTGCCAGCAGCCCAGGACAGGGGGCGAACGAAAAACTGTTTTTT; CDR3 protein: CASSPGQGANEKLFF
J gene: TRBJ1-1; V gene: TRBV18; clone size: once; D gene: TRBD1; CDR3 DNA: TGTGCCAGCTCACCACGGGTCGGACAGGCCTCAACGGGCGACACTGAAGCTTTCTTT; CDR3 protein: CASSPRVGQASTGDTEAFF
J gene: TRBJ1-1; V gene: TRBV10-3; clone size: .; D gene: TRBD1; CDR3 DNA: TGTGCCATCAGTGAGTTGTACAGGGGGCCGCACACTGAAGCTTTCTTT; CDR3 protein: CAISELYRGPHTEAFF
J gene: TRBJ2-1; V gene: TRBV7-2; clone size: .; D gene: .; CDR3 DNA: TGTGCCAGCAGCTTAGGCCTCTGGACTCGGGGAAATTACAATGAGCAGTTCTTC; CDR3 protein: CASSLGLWTRGNYNEQFF
J gene: TRBJ1-2; V gene: TRBV19; clone size: .; D gene: TRBD1; CDR3 DNA: TGTGCCAGTAGTGCGTACAGGGGGCGCCAGGTTGGCTACACCTTC; CDR3 protein: CASSAYRGRQVGYTF
J gene: TRBJ1-1; V gene: TRBV5-3; clone size: few; D gene: .; CDR3 DNA: TGTGCCAGAAGCTTGGGGGGCGCAAACACTGAAGCTTTCTTT; CDR3 protein: CARSLGGANTEAFF
J gene: TRBJ2-1; V gene: TRBV14; clone size: few; D gene: .; CDR3 DNA: TGTGCCAGCAGCCCTCAGTACAATGAGCAGTTCTTC; CDR3 protein: CASSPQYNEQFF
J gene: TRBJ1-2; V gene: TRBV9; clone size: .; D gene: .; CDR3 DNA: TGTGCCAGCAGCGTAGAACTGGGCCACGGCTACACCTTC; CDR3 protein: CASSVELGHGYTF
J gene: TRBJ2-7; V gene: TRBV5-4; clone size: .; D gene: TRBD1; CDR3 DNA: TGTGCCAGCAGCGCAGGGGGCGCAACCTACGAGCAGTACTTC; CDR3 protein: CASSAGGATYEQYF
J gene: TRBJ2-3; V gene: TRBV28; clone size: .; D gene: TRBD1; CDR3 DNA: TGTGCCACGGTGACAGGGGGAACGGATACGCAGTATTTT; CDR3 protein: CATVTGGTDTQYF
J gene: TRBJ1-6; V gene: TRBV7-9; clone size: .; D gene: .; CDR3 DNA: TGTGCCAGCAGCTACCCGGGGGGTTCACCCCTCCACTTT; CDR3 protein: CASSYPGGSPLHF
J gene: TRBJ1-1; V gene: TRBV19; clone size: .; D gene: .; CDR3 DNA: TGTGCCAGTAGTAGTAGTAATCGGGAGAACACTGAAGCTTTCTTT; CDR3 protein: CASSSSNRENTEAFF
J gene: TRBJ1-1; V gene: TRBV11-1; clone size: .; D gene: .; CDR3 DNA: TGTGCCAGCAGCATGGGGGGTAGAAACACTGAAGCTTTCTTT; CDR3 protein: CASSMGGRNTEAFF
J gene: TRBJ2-7; V gene: TRBV2; clone size: .; D gene: .; CDR3 DNA: TGTGCCAGCAGTGCACAGGGTAAGACCTACGAGCAGTACTTC; CDR3 protein: CASSAQGKTYEQYF
J gene: TRBJ2-7; V gene: TRBV20-1; clone size: .; D gene: .; CDR3 DNA: TGCAGTGCTAGTCTTGGCAGGCAGTACTTC; CDR3 protein: CSASLGRQYF
J gene: TRBJ2-3; V gene: TRBV18; clone size: .; D gene: .; CDR3 DNA: TGTGCCAGCTCCCGGTTTCCGGGGGAGGCCACAGATACGCAGTATTTT; CDR3 protein: CASSRFPGEATDTQYF
J gene: TRBJ2-7; V gene: TRBV19; clone size: .; D gene: .; CDR3 DNA: TGTGCCAGTAGTATAGATGGGGCAGCGTTCTACGAGCAGTACTTC; CDR3 protein: CASSIDGAAFYEQYF
J gene: TRBJ1-2; V gene: TRBV6-5; clone size: .; D gene: TRBD1; CDR3 DNA: TGTGCCAGCAGCCTTGACAGGGGGTATGGCTACACCTTC; CDR3 protein: CASSLDRGYGYTF
J gene: TRBJ2-7; V gene: TRBV4-3; clone size: .; D gene: TRBD2; CDR3 DNA: TGCGCCAGCAGCCCTTCCGGGACTAGCGGGAGTTACGAGCAGTACTTC; CDR3 protein: CASSPSGTSGSYEQYF
J gene: TRBJ2-7; V gene: TRBV18; clone size: .; D gene: TRBD2; CDR3 DNA: TGTGCCAGCTCACCCGTTAGACCGGGACTAGCGGGCCTGACCTACGAGCAGTACTTC; CDR3 protein: CASSPVRPGLAGLTYEQYF
J gene: TRBJ2-1; V gene: TRBV6-1; clone size: .; D gene: TRBD2; CDR3 DNA: TGTGCCAGCAAGGAACTAGCGGGGTACAATGAGCAGTTCTTC; CDR3 protein: CASKELAGYNEQFF